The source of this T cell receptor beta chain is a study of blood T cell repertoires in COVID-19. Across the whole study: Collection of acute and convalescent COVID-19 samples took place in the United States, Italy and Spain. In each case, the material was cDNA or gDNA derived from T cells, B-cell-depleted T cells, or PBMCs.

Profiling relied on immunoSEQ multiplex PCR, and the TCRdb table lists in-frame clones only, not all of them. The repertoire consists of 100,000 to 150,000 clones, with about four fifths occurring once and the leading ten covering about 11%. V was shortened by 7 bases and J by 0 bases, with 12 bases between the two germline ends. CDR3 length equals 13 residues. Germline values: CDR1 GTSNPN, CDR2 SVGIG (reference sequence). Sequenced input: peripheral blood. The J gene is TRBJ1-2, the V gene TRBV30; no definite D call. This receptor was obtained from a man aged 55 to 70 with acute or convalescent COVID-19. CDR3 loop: CASKSRANYGYTF. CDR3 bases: TGTGCCTCGAAGAGTAGAGCTAACTATGGCTACACCTTC.